The 6 T cell receptor beta chains given below trace back to one sample, sequenced in a study of Ad26.COV2.S vaccination and SARS-CoV-2 variants. Treatment given: 19 received Ad26.COV2.S at low or high dose, single or two shots; about 5 received placebo; per-sample allocation not given. On day 63 after the first injection, vaccine and placebo recipients gave samples. The method was immunoSEQ multiplex PCR; TCRdb's version includes in-frame clones alone and lacks a portion of them. The table has approximately 420,000 clones, roughly 88% seen once; the top ten hold less than 4.5%. This sample comprised peripheral blood, obtained in a trial of Ad26.COV2.S vaccine versus placebo. The receptors here all came from a person aged 18-60 years who received the Ad26.COV2.S COVID-19 vaccine or a placebo.

The chain uses TRBV4-1 and TRBJ2-3; TRBD2 matches 7 bases. CDR3 length: 14 amino acids. Unmatched junction bases numbered 4, after V lost 4 bases and J lost 3 bases. The germline V gene encodes CDR1 MGHRA and CDR2 YSYEKL. The CDR3, as DNA: TGCGCCAGCAGCCTGGCGGGGGAGACAGATACGCAGTATTTT. It is translated as CASSLAGETDTQYF.

This chain connects TRBV24-1 to TRBJ1-2, with TRBD1 as a possible D gene (5 bases). V lost 3 bases, J lost 8 bases, and 12 bases lay in between. The germline V gene has CDR1 KGHDR and CDR2 SFDVKD. The CDR3 extends over 13 amino acids. CDR3 sequence reads: CATSDRQGGGYTF. CDR3 DNA: TGTGCCACCAGTGATCGCCAGGGTGGGGGCTACACCTTC.

J is TRBJ1-4 and V is TRBV11-2; D gene uncertain. This CDR3 contains 14 residues. The V gene lost 3 bases and the J gene lost 1 base, with 6 bases spanning the gap. CDR1 is SGHAT and CDR2 is FQNNGV in the germline V gene. The CDR3 DNA follows: TGTGCCAGCAGCTTCGATTTAACTAATGAAAAACTGTTTTTT. Amino acid sequence: CASSFDLTNEKLFF.

The CDR3 loop is CASSNQGNQPQHF. CDR3 nucleotide sequence: TGTGCCAGTAGTAACCAGGGCAATCAGCCCCAGCATTTT. The V gene is TRBV19, the J gene TRBJ1-5; D is unresolved. The germline gives CDR1 LNHDA, CDR2 SQIVND (reference sequence). The CDR3 is 13 residues long. V lost 4 bases, J lost 2 bases, and 6 bases lay in between.

The V and J genes are TRBV5-4 and TRBJ2-5; D may be TRBD1 (5 bases). Germline V gives CDR1 SGHNT, CDR2 YYREEE (reference sequence). CDR3 length: 12 amino acids. V was pared by 4 bases and J by 5 bases, with 9 bases between. CDR3: CASSQGGETQYF. The CDR3 coding sequence is TGTGCCAGCAGCCAGGGTGGCGAGACCCAGTACTTC.

The V and J genes are TRBV5-6 and TRBJ2-2; D is tentatively TRBD1 or TRBD2 (5 bases each). Trimming cost V 1 base and J 3 bases, with 13 bases left between them. Germline CDR1 and CDR2: SGHDT and YYEEEE. CDR3 length equals 16 residues. The CDR3 nucleotides are TGTGCCAGCAGCTTGTTCGGCAGGGAGTACACCGGGGAGCTGTTTTTT. The encoded protein is CASSLFGREYTGELFF.